This T cell receptor beta chain was captured by sequencing in a study of OX40 agonist ivuxolimab in advanced cancers. Study-wide points: CD4+ and CD8+ blood T cells expanded clonally by week 6 at 0.1 to 3.0 mg/kg.

CDR1 and CDR2 from the germline V gene are SNHLY and FYNNEI. Trimming pared 0 bases from V and 3 bases from J, leaving 0 bases between. The CDR3 contains 11 residues. The repertoire was sequenced with immunoSEQ multiplex PCR; TCRdb's copy has only in-frame clones and lacks some. The sample gives tens of thousands of clones, 75% to 90% of which show up once; 1% to 1.5% is in the top ten. This clone has a single count. Its cognate antigen is unknown. This clone may be a read error of a much larger clone one base away. Sequencing used CD4+ or CD8+ T cells sorted from blood, obtained in a trial of the OX40 agonist ivuxolimab. This clonotype was obtained from an adult with an advanced solid tumor such as melanoma, head and neck, liver or kidney cancer. The V gene is TRBV2, the J gene TRBJ2-7; D gene unclear. The CDR3 loop is CASSEAYEQYF. The CDR3 DNA reads TGTGCCAGCAGTGAAGCCTACGAGCAGTACTTC.